The 30 T cell receptor beta chains below were found in one sample sequenced in a study of blood T cell repertoires in COVID-19. The assay was immunoSEQ multiplex PCR, and TCRdb's table has in-frame clones only and misses some. The sample has around 260,000 clones; 80% to 90% are singletons. The specimen was peripheral blood. Receptors were obtained from a man aged 55 to 70 with acute or convalescent COVID-19.

V is TRBV29-1 and J is TRBJ2-5; D is possibly TRBD1 (5 bases). Trimming took off 4 bases at V and 2 bases at J, with 17 bases between the two ends. This CDR3 region has 15 residues. Germline V lookup: CDR1 SQVTM, CDR2 ANQGSEA. CDR3 nucleotide sequence: TGCAGCGTTGCAGCATCCGGTGGGGCACAAGAGACCCAGTACTTC. Its protein product is CSVAASGGAQETQYF.

The CDR3: CASSSAGTSGRSYEQYF. The CDR3 nucleotides read TGTGCCAGCAGCTCCGCCGGGACTAGCGGGAGGTCGTACGAGCAGTACTTC. V is TRBV7-2 and J is TRBJ2-7; 15 bases line up with TRBD2. The ends lost 4 bases at V and 4 bases at J; junction bases unmatched: 8. CDR1 SGHTA and CDR2 FQGNSA come from the germline V gene. The CDR3 runs to 17 residues.

This clone was detected only a few times. This rearrangement joins TRBV2 to TRBJ1-6; unclear D gene. The CDR3 loop spans 13 amino acids. Germline CDR1 reads SNHLY; CDR2 reads FYNNEI. V lost 4 bases, J lost 6 bases, and 7 bases lay in between. The CDR3, as DNA: TGTGCCAGCAGTGTAACTCGTAATTCACCCCTCCACTTT. Amino acids: CASSVTRNSPLHF.

The rearrangement links TRBV5-5 to TRBJ2-7; 9 bases are a match to TRBD1. Unmatched junction bases numbered 10, after V lost 6 bases and J lost 6 bases. From germline, CDR1 is SGHKS and CDR2 YYEKEE (reference sequence). This CDR3 is built from 14 residues. The CDR3 region has the DNA TGTGCCAGCAACCAACGGGACAGGGCAGGCGAGCAGTACTTC. It translates to CASNQRDRAGEQYF. The full variable domain, in which reference TRBV5-5 and TRBJ2-7 provide the parts outside the CDR3, is DAGVTQSPTHLIKTRGQQVTLRCSPISGHKSVSWYQQVLGQGPQFIFQYYEKEERGRGNFPDRFSARQFPNYSSELNVNALLLGDSALYLCASNQRDRAGEQYFGPGTRLTVT.

The rearrangement joins TRBV9 to TRBJ2-1, with D possibly matching TRBD2 (6 bases). V was shortened by 4 bases and J by 4 bases, with 15 bases between the two germline ends. CDR1 SGDLS and CDR2 YYNGEE come from the germline V gene. This CDR3 region has 15 residues. Written as DNA, the CDR3 is TGTGCCAGCAGCTTACAGACTAGATTATACAATGAGCAGTTCTTC. It translates to CASSLQTRLYNEQFF.

The gene calls are TRBV18 and TRBJ2-2; TRBD1 matches 7 bases. The CDR3 spans 17 residues. V lost 0 bases and J lost 2; bases outside the gene matches: 6. CDR1 and CDR2 (germline): KGHSH, LQKENI. CDR3 sequence (DNA): TGTGCCAGCTCACCACCGTGGGCAGGGGGTAACACCGGGGAGCTGTTTTTT. This translates into CASSPPWAGGNTGELFF.

This clone came up once. V is TRBV5-4 and J is TRBJ2-3; TRBD1 agrees at 7 bases. The CDR3 is 14 residues long. Germline values: CDR1 SGHNT, CDR2 YYREEE (reference sequence). Trimming at V came to 4 bases and at J to 5 bases, leaving 7 bases not matched to a gene. CDR3 sequence: CASSQQGLGDTQYF. The CDR3 DNA sequence: TGTGCCAGCAGCCAACAGGGGTTGGGAGATACGCAGTATTTT.

The V gene is TRBV6-1, the J gene TRBJ2-5; 10 nucleotides align to TRBD2. Germline V gene data show CDR1 as MNHNS and CDR2 as SASEGT. There are 15 residues in the CDR3. The ends lost 7 bases at V and 5 bases at J; junction bases unmatched: 10. The CDR3 sequence is CASNGPSGGWETQYF. DNA for the CDR3: TGTGCCAGCAATGGTCCTAGCGGGGGTTGGGAGACCCAGTACTTC.

A single count supports this clone. This chain links TRBV11-3 with TRBJ2-7; D gene uncertain. This CDR3 region has 14 residues. CDR1 SGHNT and CDR2 YENEEA come from the germline V gene. Trimming cost V 2 bases and J 3 bases, with 11 bases left between them. CDR3 sequence (DNA): TGTGCCAGCAGCTTAACCCATGGCAGCTACGAGCAGTACTTC. This codes for CASSLTHGSYEQYF.

The V call is TRBV10-3, the J call TRBJ1-1; D is perhaps TRBD1 (5 bases). The CDR3 has 16 amino acids. Trimming pared 0 bases from V and 1 base from J, leaving 12 bases between. CDR1 and CDR2 from the germline V gene are ENHRY and SYGVKD. CDR3 bases: TGTGCCATCAGTGAGTCGTCGGGGAGGGGGAACACTGAAGCTTTCTTT. Its translation is CAISESSGRGNTEAFF.

The chain links TRBV3-1 (or the pseudogene TRBV3-2) to TRBJ1-1; 8 bases fit TRBD1. Germline values: CDR1 LGHDT, CDR2 YNNKEL (reference sequence). J gave up 1 base and V 6 bases, and 13 bases lay outside the gene matches. The CDR3 spans 17 residues. The CDR3 loop reads CASRRGQGTRGNTEAFF. The CDR3 region has the DNA TGTGCCAGCAGACGCGGACAGGGCACACGAGGGAACACTGAAGCTTTCTTT.

As DNA, the CDR3 is TGTGCCAGCAGTGACTCGCCGGGAAATACGCAGTATTTT. It is translated as CASSDSPGNTQYF. V usage is TRBV6-4 and J usage is TRBJ2-3, with a weak D call TRBD2 (5 bases). Germline CDR1 MRHNA, CDR2 SNTAGT. Trimming left V 0 bases short and J 7 bases short, with 8 bases between. The CDR3 length is 13 residues.

V usage is TRBV3-1 (or the pseudogene TRBV3-2) and J usage is TRBJ2-2, with TRBD2 as a possible D gene (5 bases). The CDR3 totals 13 residues. Germline values: CDR1 LGHDT, CDR2 YNNKEL (reference sequence). Deletions cut 2 bases from V and 5 bases from J, with 6 bases between. This CDR3 reads CASSQKRTGELFF. CDR3 nucleotides: TGTGCCAGCAGCCAAAAGCGGACCGGGGAGCTGTTTTTT.

The rearrangement uses TRBV9 and TRBJ2-1; 7 bases fit TRBD2. Germline lookup yields CDR1 SGDLS and CDR2 YYNGEE. Losses at the gene ends were 4 bases for V and 3 bases for J; bases not matched to a gene: 10. The CDR3 contains 16 residues. The CDR3 is CASSPSGLADYNEQFF. The CDR3 bases are TGTGCCAGCAGCCCTTCGGGTCTAGCGGACTACAATGAGCAGTTCTTC.

V usage is TRBV28 and J usage is TRBJ2-7; 12 positions match TRBD2. The V and J ends lost 1 base and 2 bases, in that order; junction bases with no gene match: 3. CDR1 MDHEN and CDR2 SYDVKM come from the germline V gene. This CDR3 has 16 residues. The CDR3 reads CASSLLTSGRPYEQYF. CDR3 sequence (DNA): TGTGCCAGCAGTTTATTGACTAGCGGGAGACCCTACGAGCAGTACTTC.

This sequence joins TRBV10-2 and TRBJ2-7; 7 bases map to TRBD1. Germline CDR1 and CDR2: WSHSY and SAAADI. This CDR3 has 15 amino acids. The V gene end was trimmed by 5 bases and the J gene end by 2 bases; junction bases not matched to a gene: 9. In DNA, the CDR3 is TGCGCCAGCAGTTCGACCGGGACAGCACCCTACGAGCAGTACTTC. Translated, it gives CASSSTGTAPYEQYF.

The rearrangement links TRBV4-3 to TRBJ2-7; TRBD1 is a possible D gene (5 bases). Germline V gene sequence: CDR1 LGHNA, CDR2 YSLEER. V gave up 1 base and J gave up 5 bases, with 15 bases separating them. The CDR3 totals 15 residues. The CDR3 DNA reads TGCGCCAGCAGCCAAGGGAACTGGGGCCTCGACGAGCAGTACTTC. It specifies CASSQGNWGLDEQYF.

The chain is built from TRBV3-1 (or the pseudogene TRBV3-2) and TRBJ2-7; 7 nucleotides agree with TRBD1. CDR3 length: 15 residues. Germline V gives CDR1 LGHDT, CDR2 YNNKEL (reference sequence). V was pared by 4 bases and J by 2 bases, with 8 bases of the junction left unmatched. The CDR3 sequence: CASSLGTAIAYEQYF. In DNA, the CDR3 is TGTGCCAGCAGCCTCGGGACAGCTATAGCCTACGAGCAGTACTTC.

V is TRBV12-5 and J is TRBJ1-5; 9 bases line up with TRBD1. This CDR3 is built from 14 residues. V trimming: 4 bases; J trimming: 6 bases; junction bases outside the gene matches: 4. Germline CDR1 LGHNT, CDR2 FRNRAP. CDR3 loop: CASGSTGGVQPQHF. The CDR3 nucleotides are TGTGCTAGTGGTTCCACAGGGGGCGTTCAGCCCCAGCATTTT.

J is TRBJ1-6 and V is TRBV10-1, with 10 bases lining up with TRBD1. Germline V gives CDR1 WNHNN, CDR2 SYGVQD (reference sequence). CDR3 length: 15 amino acids. J gave up 10 bases and V 8 bases, and 11 bases lay outside the gene matches. DNA for the CDR3: TGCGCCAGCTATGTTGGGACAGGGGAATGGTCACCCCTCCACTTT. It translates to CASYVGTGEWSPLHF.

The chain employs TRBV19 and TRBJ2-3; 11 bases are a match to TRBD2. Germline trimming cut 1 base from V and 0 bases from J; bases unmatched to any gene: 21. Germline V gene data show CDR1 as LNHDA and CDR2 as SQIVND (reference sequence). The CDR3 runs 23 residues. This CDR3 reads CASSIVSGQAVAGGGTSTDTQYF. The CDR3 nucleotides are TGTGCCAGTAGTATAGTTTCCGGACAGGCGGTAGCGGGGGGGGGAACTAGCACAGATACGCAGTATTTT.

This rearrangement joins TRBV7-9 to TRBJ2-1, with D tentatively TRBD2 (6 bases). Germline values: CDR1 SEHNR, CDR2 FQNEAQ (reference sequence). The CDR3 runs to 16 residues. The V gene lost 4 bases and the J gene lost 0 bases, with 13 bases spanning the gap. CDR3 loop: CASSSDSGRSYNEQFF. The CDR3 region has the DNA TGTGCCAGCAGCTCCGATAGCGGACGCTCCTACAATGAGCAGTTCTTC.

The chain is built from TRBV4-3 and TRBJ1-2; D ambiguous. Trimming took off 0 bases at V and 0 bases at J, with 5 bases between the two ends. The length of the CDR3 is 14 residues. The germline CDR1 and CDR2 sequences are LGHNA and YSLEER. Here the CDR3 DNA reads TGCGCCAGCAGCCAAGATCGGGCTAACTATGGCTACACCTTC. This translates into CASSQDRANYGYTF.

The chain is built from TRBV2 and TRBJ2-7; a weak D match, TRBD2 (6 bases). The V and J ends lost 6 bases and 1 base respectively, with 16 bases between them. CDR1 is SNHLY, CDR2 FYNNEI, per germline. The CDR3 sequence is 15 residues long. In DNA form, the CDR3 reads TGTGCCAGCAGGATGGGACTCGCCTCGTCCTACGAGCAGTACTTC. Encoded protein: CASRMGLASSYEQYF.

As regards this clone: Other DNA sequences in this sample translate to the same CDR3. V usage is TRBV18 and J usage is TRBJ2-5; D not certain. Trimming took off 3 bases at V and 3 bases at J, with 8 bases between the two ends. The CDR3 extends over 13 amino acids. Germline CDR1 is KGHSH and CDR2 is LQKENI. The CDR3 sequence is CASSPGQKETQYF. CDR3 bases: TGTGCCAGCTCACCTGGTCAGAAAGAGACCCAGTACTTC. The full variable domain, rest sourced from reference TRBV18 and TRBJ2-5, is NAGVMQNPRHLVRRRGQEARLRCSPMKGHSHVYWYRQLPEEGLKFMVYLQKENIIDESGMPKERFSAEFPKEGPSILRIQQVVRGDSAAYFCASSPGQKETQYFGPGTRLLVL.

This rearrangement joins TRBV6-1 to TRBJ1-1; unclear D gene. Germline loops: CDR1 MNHNS, CDR2 SASEGT. The length of the CDR3 is 15 residues. Trimming stripped 1 base from V and 0 bases from J, with 9 bases between. CDR3 in DNA: TGTGCCAGCAGTGAAGTTTCCGCGGTGAACACTGAAGCTTTCTTT. It encodes CASSEVSAVNTEAFF.

The chain couples TRBV9 to TRBJ2-3; 8 nucleotides match TRBD2. This CDR3 spans 16 amino acids. With 4 bases clipped from V and 0 bases from J, the junction kept 7 bases outside the gene matches. Germline V gene sequence: CDR1 SGDLS, CDR2 YYNGEE. The CDR3 region is CASSPRGGPSTDTQYF. CDR3 DNA sequence: TGTGCCAGCAGCCCCCGGGGGGGCCCGAGCACAGATACGCAGTATTTT.

This clone has only a few counts. The rearrangement uses TRBV4-3 and TRBJ2-7, with 8 bases fitting TRBD1. V trimming: 3 bases; J trimming: 5 bases; junction bases outside the gene matches: 9. The germline V gene encodes CDR1 LGHNA and CDR2 YSLEER. The CDR3 sequence is 15 residues long. The CDR3 bases are TGCGCCAGCAGCCAGAACGGACAGGGCCCCGACGAGCAGTACTTC. Translating gives CASSQNGQGPDEQYF.

V and J are TRBV11-2 and TRBJ2-7; tentatively, D is TRBD2 (5 bases). In germline, CDR1 is SGHAT, CDR2 FQNNGV. The CDR3 contains 11 residues. V lost 1 base and J lost 9, with 7 bases in between. This CDR3 reads CASSLGRGQYF. CDR3 nucleotide sequence: TGTGCCAGCAGCTTAGGTCGGGGGCAGTACTTC.

This chain uses TRBV5-6 with TRBJ2-1; TRBD2 might be the D (6 bases). CDR1 SGHDT and CDR2 YYEEEE come from the germline V gene. This CDR3 is built from 12 residues. Trimming took off 3 bases at V and 10 bases at J, with 11 bases between the two ends. The CDR3 DNA reads TGTGCCAGCAGCTCCCCGGGGGACGAGCAGTTCTTC. Protein product: CASSSPGDEQFF. Drawing the rest from reference TRBV5-6 and TRBJ2-1, the complete variable domain is DAGVTQSPTHLIKTRGQQVTLRCSPKSGHDTVSWYQQALGQGPQFIFQYYEEEERQRGNFPDRFSGHQFPNYSSELNVNALLLGDSALYLCASSSPGDEQFFGPGTRLTVL.